These 9 T cell receptor beta chains share one sample of origin, sequenced in a study of regulatory T cells in long-lasting Graves disease. Time point defined: newly diagnosed GD, antithyroid drugs for less than 3 months. Construction of the TCR library relied on RNA isolated from PBMCs. The TCR beta library used iRepertoire HTBI primers with Arm-PCR amplification of CDR3. TCRdb called the multiplex PCR reads again in MiXCR, with one record for every CDR3 protein. The sample gives 400,000 to 500,000 distinct CDR3 sequences, roughly 15% of which show up once; about 10% is in the top ten. These sequences were also reported in another study, on T cells in Graves' hyperthyroidism and ophthalmopathy.

The input for sequencing was peripheral blood mononuclear cells (PBMCs), taken at new diagnosis, from a patient treated with antithyroid drugs. These receptors were collected from a woman between 25 and 40 years old with Graves disease.

V usage is TRBV20-1 and J usage is TRBJ2-1, with D possibly matching TRBD2 (5 bases). The V gene's germline CDR1 is DFQATT and CDR2 SNEGSKA (reference sequence). The CDR3 loop spans 11 amino acids. Deletions cut 3 bases from V and 11 bases from J, with 11 bases between. The CDR3 here is CSARDSLKQFF. In DNA form, the CDR3 reads TGCAGTGCTAGGGACTCCCTCAAGCAGTTCTTC.

Many counts were recorded for this clonotype. This chain connects TRBV7-9 to TRBJ2-1; 7 bases map to TRBD2. Losses at the gene ends were 4 bases for V and 0 bases for J; bases not matched to a gene: 9. The CDR3 loop spans 17 amino acids. Germline V gene data show CDR1 as SEHNR and CDR2 as FQNEAQ (reference sequence). CDR3 residues: CASSSLEGGSSYNEQFF. The CDR3 DNA reads TGTGCCAGCAGCTCCCTGGAAGGCGGGAGCTCCTACAATGAGCAGTTCTTC.

This clonotype was observed many times. The J gene is TRBJ2-1, the V gene TRBV20-1; tentative D call: TRBD2 (5 bases). The CDR3 loop spans 15 amino acids. Trimming shortened V by 6 bases and J by 0 bases, and 15 bases separated the two germline ends. Germline lookup yields CDR1 DFQATT and CDR2 SNEGSKA (reference sequence). The CDR3 sequence is CSAAMALASYNEQFF. The DNA of the CDR3 is TGCAGTGCAGCCATGGCTCTAGCCTCCTACAATGAGCAGTTCTTC.

This clonotype was recorded at least ten times. The genes are TRBV5-1 and TRBJ1-1, with no clear D. The CDR3 totals 14 residues. Trimming pared 5 bases from V and 1 base from J, leaving 12 bases between. Germline V gene lookup returns CDR1 SGHRS and CDR2 YFSETQ. The CDR3 protein is CASRAGDWNTEAFF. CDR3 nucleotides: TGCGCCAGCAGGGCAGGAGACTGGAACACTGAAGCTTTCTTT.

At least ten counts were recorded for this clonotype. The chain is built from TRBV5-1 and TRBJ2-3; 7 nucleotides match TRBD1. J lost 2 bases, V lost 3 bases, and 12 bases had no gene match. This CDR3 contains 17 residues. From germline, CDR1 is SGHRS and CDR2 YFSETQ. CDR3 amino acids: CASSSEPPTGYTDTQYF. CDR3 DNA: TGCGCCAGCAGCTCCGAACCCCCGACAGGGTACACAGATACGCAGTATTTT.

The rearrangement links TRBV28 to TRBJ2-7; 9 bases are a match to TRBD1. The length of the CDR3 is 14 residues. The V gene's germline CDR1 is MDHEN and CDR2 SYDVKM. The junction had 6 bases not matched to a gene; V was cut back by 5 bases and J by 4 bases. CDR3 nucleotides: TGTGCCAGCAGTCCGGGACAGGGCATGTACGAGCAGTACTTC. Amino acid sequence: CASSPGQGMYEQYF.

V is TRBV14 and J is TRBJ1-6, with D uncertain. The CDR3 is 15 residues long. Trimming took off 0 bases at V and 9 bases at J, with 12 bases between the two ends. CDR1 is SGHDN, CDR2 FVKESK, per germline. CDR3 region: CASSQDGLMASPLHF. CDR3 nucleotides: TGTGCCAGCAGCCAAGATGGTTTAATGGCTTCACCCCTCCACTTT.

This clonotype was observed many times. This sequence joins TRBV7-6 and TRBJ2-5; 7 nucleotides agree with TRBD2. Germline-derived CDR1 and CDR2 are SGHVS and FNYEAQ. There are 16 residues in the CDR3. Unmatched junction bases numbered 7, after V lost 2 bases and J lost 1 base. CDR3 coding DNA: TGTGCCAGCAGCTTATGGTCTAGCGGCCTCCAAGAGACCCAGTACTTC. Translated, it gives CASSLWSSGLQETQYF.

This clonotype has more than one count but fewer than ten. The chain links TRBV9 to TRBJ2-2, with D unclear. CDR3 size: 17 residues. CDR1 and CDR2 from the germline V gene are SGDLS and YYNGEE. V was shortened by 1 base and J by 0 bases, with 13 bases between the two germline ends. This chain's CDR3 is CASSVTPDRANTGELFF. The CDR3 DNA is TGTGCCAGCAGCGTAACCCCGGACCGAGCGAACACCGGGGAGCTGTTTTTT.